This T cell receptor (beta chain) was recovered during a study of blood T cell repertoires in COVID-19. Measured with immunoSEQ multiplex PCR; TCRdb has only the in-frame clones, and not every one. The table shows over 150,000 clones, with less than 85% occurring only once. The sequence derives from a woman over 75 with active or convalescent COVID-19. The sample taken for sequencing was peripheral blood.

This CDR3 is CASSSAYRYYGYTF. CDR3 nucleotides: TGTGCCAGCAGTTCTGCATACAGATACTATGGCTACACCTTC. The gene calls are TRBV28 and TRBJ1-2; no firm D call. This CDR3 spans 14 amino acids. V dropped 4 bases and J dropped 3 bases, with 12 bases sitting between them. CDR1 is MDHEN, CDR2 SYDVKM, per germline.